This TCR beta chain was retrieved from a study of T cells in Graves' hyperthyroidism and ophthalmopathy. Whole-study results and caveats: The model made its ophthalmopathy prediction, and onset followed a median approximately 6 months later.

From RNA transcripts, TCR beta CDR3 regions were amplified. Carried out on the TCR CDR3, a first-round RT-PCR used the HTBI primer set. TCRdb independently ran MiXCR on the multiplex PCR reads; one entry per CDR3 protein. The repertoire holds about 400,000 distinct CDR3 sequences, 25% seen once, with less than 85% in the top ten. In its sample, this clonotype was seen many times. Its antigen is not known. The CDR3 is 14 amino acids. V was trimmed by 3 bases and J by 1 base, leaving 9 bases between them. Germline CDR1 reads SGHAT; CDR2 reads FQNNGV. Sequences were obtained from blood. The chain couples TRBV11-2 to TRBJ2-5, with a tentative D call TRBD2 (6 bases). The clonotype was recovered from a man aged 50 to 59 with Graves' hyperthyroidism. The CDR3 DNA follows: TGTGCCAGCAGCTTCGGAGGGGCCCAAGAGACCCAGTACTTC. Translating it yields CASSFGGAQETQYF.